This passage covers 15 T cell receptor beta chains from one sample sequenced in a study of blood T cell repertoires in COVID-19. Some clones are missing from TCRdb's copy, which holds only in-frame ones; the method was immunoSEQ multiplex PCR. The sample lists roughly 500,000 clones, about 85% occurring once. Sequences were obtained from PBMCs or T cells enriched from blood (not recorded which). The origin of the receptors is a woman aged 60-75 years who had recovered from COVID-19.

Only one count was recorded for this clone. The chain has TRBV10-3 and TRBJ2-3; 9 positions match TRBD2. The CDR3 sequence is 15 residues long. Germline V gene lookup returns CDR1 ENHRY and CDR2 SYGVKD. Germline trimming cut 8 bases from V and 3 bases from J; bases unmatched to any gene: 9. In DNA form, the CDR3 reads TGTGCCATCGGGGGTAGCGGGGGTGGGACAGATACGCAGTATTTT. Residues: CAIGGSGGGTDTQYF.

The chain links TRBV5-1 to TRBJ1-1; the D gene is possibly TRBD1 (6 bases). Germline loops: CDR1 SGHRS, CDR2 YFSETQ. Trimming left V 4 bases short and J 1 base short, with 14 bases between. This CDR3 region has 15 residues. The DNA of the CDR3 is TGCGCCAGCAGCGCATATACAGGGTGGAACACTGAAGCTTTCTTT. Translation gives CASSAYTGWNTEAFF.

The count of this clone is one. This rearrangement joins TRBV7-2 to TRBJ1-2; TRBD1 aligns across 8 bases. Per germline, CDR1 SGHTA and CDR2 FQGNSA. The V and J ends lost 5 bases and 6 bases, in that order; junction bases with no gene match: 14. The CDR3 covers 16 residues. The CDR3 DNA is TGTGCCAGCAGCCCTTGGACAGGGATCCCGTATGATGGCTACACCTTC. Protein: CASSPWTGIPYDGYTF.

The V and J genes are TRBV6-1 and TRBJ2-7; D is possibly TRBD1 (5 bases). Germline V gene data show CDR1 as MNHNS and CDR2 as SASEGT. The V and J ends lost 2 bases and 3 bases respectively, with 11 bases between them. This CDR3 has 14 amino acids. DNA of the CDR3: TGTGCCAGCAGTGAATCCGGACATCTCTACGAGCAGTACGTC. Its translation is CASSESGHLYEQYV.

The rearrangement links TRBV5-1 to TRBJ2-3; 7 nucleotides line up with TRBD1. This CDR3 has 14 amino acids. CDR1 SGHRS and CDR2 YFSETQ come from the germline V gene. J was trimmed by 0 bases and V by 5 bases; bases with no gene match: 3. As DNA, the CDR3 is TGCGCCAGCAGAGGGACAGCTAGCACAGATACGCAGTATTTT. Protein product: CASRGTASTDTQYF. The variable domain in full, completed from reference TRBV5-1 and TRBJ2-3, reads KAGVTQTPRYLIKTRGQQVTLSCSPISGHRSVSWYQQTPGQGLQFLFEYFSETQRNKGNFPGRFSGRQFSNSRSEMNVSTLELGDSALYLCASRGTASTDTQYFGPGTRLTVL.

J is TRBJ1-1 and V is TRBV6-5; 8 nucleotides match TRBD1. The CDR3 sequence is 14 residues long. The V gene end was trimmed by 2 bases and the J gene end by 6 bases; junction bases not matched to a gene: 5. CDR1 and CDR2 (germline): MNHEY, SVGAGI. The CDR3 nucleotides read TGTGCCAGCAGTTACACCCAGGGGGCGGCTGAAGCTTTCTTT. It yields the protein CASSYTQGAAEAFF.

The chain couples TRBV19 to TRBJ1-1; 8 nucleotides match TRBD1. J was trimmed by 3 bases and V by 5 bases; bases with no gene match: 5. The CDR3 totals 14 residues. From germline, CDR1 is LNHDA and CDR2 SQIVND (reference sequence). In DNA form, the CDR3 reads TGTGCCAGTAGTCGGACAGGGACTTACACTGAAGCTTTCTTT. This codes for CASSRTGTYTEAFF.

The sample holds one count of this clone. The V gene is TRBV5-1, the J gene TRBJ2-6; 7 bases agree with TRBD2. CDR1 is SGHRS, CDR2 YFSETQ, per germline. The CDR3 spans 16 residues. V shed 2 bases and J 3 bases; nucleotides not matched to a gene: 5. The CDR3 coding sequence is TGCGCCAGCAGCTTAGGGAGGGAAGGTGGGGCCAACGTCCTGACTTTC. It encodes CASSLGREGGANVLTF.

This chain joins TRBV5-6 and TRBJ2-7; 10 bases match TRBD1. The ends lost 0 bases at V and 2 bases at J; junction bases unmatched: 8. This CDR3 is built from 17 residues. In germline, CDR1 is SGHDT, CDR2 YYEEEE. The CDR3, as DNA: TGTGCCAGCAGCTTGGGCCCCCGGGACAGGGGAACCTACGAGCAGTACGTC. Its translation: CASSLGPRDRGTYEQYV.

This chain joins TRBV2 and TRBJ2-4; D gene ambiguous. From germline, CDR1 is SNHLY and CDR2 FYNNEI. The CDR3 has 13 residues. Trimming took 1 base from V and 7 from J, leaving 8 bases between them. DNA for the CDR3: TGTGCCAGCAGTGAAGGTCTAGATAACATTCAGTACTTC. Protein: CASSEGLDNIQYF.

The chain combines TRBV5-5 with TRBJ2-1; 7 nucleotides align to TRBD1. Germline V gene sequence: CDR1 SGHKS, CDR2 YYEKEE (reference sequence). Trimming removed 1 base from V and 6 bases from J; junction bases left unmatched: 10. This CDR3 has 16 residues. The CDR3 nucleotides read TGTGCCAGCAGCTTGCCCTTGAGCCCAGGGGGCAATGAGCAGTTCTTC. It codes for CASSLPLSPGGNEQFF.

The chain couples TRBV15 to TRBJ2-3, with 8 bases fitting TRBD2. CDR1 LNHNV and CDR2 YYDKDF come from the germline V gene (reference sequence). The CDR3 length is 13 residues. The V gene end was trimmed by 2 bases and the J gene end by 9 bases; junction bases not matched to a gene: 4. The CDR3 protein is CATSRSLAGTQYF. The CDR3 region has the DNA TGTGCCACCAGCAGATCCTTAGCGGGGACGCAGTATTTT.

This rearrangement joins TRBV5-5 to TRBJ2-3, with D tentatively TRBD2 (5 bases). V was clipped by 0 bases and J by 4 bases, with 15 bases between them. The CDR3 has 16 amino acids. Germline V gives CDR1 SGHKS, CDR2 YYEKEE (reference sequence). The CDR3: CASSLGGSPGADTQYF. CDR3 DNA sequence: TGTGCCAGCAGCTTGGGTGGCTCCCCCGGGGCAGATACGCAGTATTTT.

This chain connects TRBV29-1 to TRBJ2-7; 9 bases are a match to TRBD2. CDR1 SQVTM and CDR2 ANQGSEA come from the germline V gene. The CDR3 has 13 amino acids. V was pared by 2 bases and J by 2 bases, with 1 base of the junction left unmatched. The CDR3 is CSVESGGTYEQYF. CDR3 sequence (DNA): TGCAGCGTTGAAAGCGGGGGGACCTACGAGCAGTACTTC.

Turning to this clone: The junction departs from the called germline gene at one end, perhaps through a read error. CDR3 protein: CTSELGERAFF. Written as DNA, the CDR3 is TGTACTAGTGAACTCGGGGAAAGAGCTTTCTTT. This sequence joins TRBV12-5 and TRBJ1-1; the D is unclear. Germline CDR1 LGHNT, CDR2 FRNRAP. The CDR3 runs 11 residues.